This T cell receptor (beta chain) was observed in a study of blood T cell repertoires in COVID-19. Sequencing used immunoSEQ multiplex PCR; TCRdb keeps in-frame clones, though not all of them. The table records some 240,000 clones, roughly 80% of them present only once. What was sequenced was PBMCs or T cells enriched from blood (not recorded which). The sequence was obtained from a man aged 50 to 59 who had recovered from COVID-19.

The CDR3 region is CASSLAGGREFF. The CDR3 nucleotides read TGTGCCAGCAGTCTAGCGGGGGGAAGGGAGTTCTTC. The V and J genes are TRBV6-5 and TRBJ2-1, with 11 bases fitting TRBD2. V shed 5 bases, J shed 14 bases, and the junction held 5 bases outside the gene matches. This CDR3 has 12 residues. Germline CDR1 reads MNHEY; CDR2 reads SVGAGI.